This T cell receptor (beta chain) was captured in a study of control samples from healthy donors and cancer patients. CDR3 size: 12 residues. Trimming shortened V by 9 bases and J by 4 bases, and 12 bases separated the two germline ends. The V gene's germline CDR1 is SNHLY and CDR2 FYNNEI. A few counts support this clone. Other DNA sequences in this sample translate to the same CDR3. Profiled with immunoSEQ multiplex PCR; TCRdb holds only in-frame clones, not every one. The data contain 150,000 to 200,000 clones, over 85% of them singletons. This receptor was identified in a man aged 25-40 years in good health. The V gene is TRBV2, the J gene TRBJ1-2; D gene ambiguous. The sequenced sample was blood. The DNA for the CDR3 is TGTGCCAGGGGCGGGTCTGGCTATGGCTACACCTTC. Its protein product is CARGGSGYGYTF.